Sequencing of this TCR beta chain was carried out in a study of CD8+CD57+ T cells in acquired aplastic anemia. Study information: Quantities of DNA derived from sorted CD4+ and CD8+ cells averaged 3.2 ug. CD4+ cell libraries from healthy donors averaged about 11 million reads.

Trimming removed 5 bases from V and 3 bases from J; junction bases left unmatched: 15. CDR3 length equals 19 residues. Germline CDR1 LNHDA, CDR2 SQIVND (reference sequence). The study profiled TCR beta VDJ and CDR3 using genomic DNA as template. TCRdb reprocessed the reads via MiXCR and lists one record per CDR3 protein. The sample holds some 190,000 distinct CDR3 sequences; approximately 50% are singletons and the top ten take roughly 15%. With regard to this clonotype: As yet, its antigen is unknown.

Study-level points and caveats: Around 30 sequences, all CD8+ CDR3, were shared between patients and controls. Between patients and controls, CD8+ Simpson's diversity did not vary significantly.

The receptor comes from a human donor in good health, serving as a control. The sequencing input was sorted CD4+, CD8+, or CD8+CD57+ T cells (not recorded which) from PBMCs. The genes are TRBV19 and TRBJ2-7; 14 bases map to TRBD2. The CDR3 DNA reads TGTGCCAGTAGTGCCAACCCGGGACTAGCGGGAGTGGGGGTCTACGAGCAGTACTTC. It translates to CASSANPGLAGVGVYEQYF.